The T cell receptor (beta chain) described here comes from a study of T cell responses to AZD1222 COVID-19 vaccine. General observations from the study: Just a handful of AZD1222 recipients were seropositive at baseline.

About this clone itself: Its antigen is not identified.

TCRdb keeps only in-frame clones here, not all; method: immunoSEQ multiplex PCR. The data show tens of thousands of clones, around 89% seen once. The CDR3 sequence is 15 residues long. The source material was peripheral blood, sampled on day 0 of MenACWY control vaccination. This receptor was taken from an adult in good health. This chain connects TRBV1 to TRBJ1-5. TRBV1 is a documented pseudogene. CDR3 DNA: TGCACCAGCAGCCCCCTCCCGACCGCGAATCAGCCCCAGCATTTT. Residues: CTSSPLPTANQPQHF.